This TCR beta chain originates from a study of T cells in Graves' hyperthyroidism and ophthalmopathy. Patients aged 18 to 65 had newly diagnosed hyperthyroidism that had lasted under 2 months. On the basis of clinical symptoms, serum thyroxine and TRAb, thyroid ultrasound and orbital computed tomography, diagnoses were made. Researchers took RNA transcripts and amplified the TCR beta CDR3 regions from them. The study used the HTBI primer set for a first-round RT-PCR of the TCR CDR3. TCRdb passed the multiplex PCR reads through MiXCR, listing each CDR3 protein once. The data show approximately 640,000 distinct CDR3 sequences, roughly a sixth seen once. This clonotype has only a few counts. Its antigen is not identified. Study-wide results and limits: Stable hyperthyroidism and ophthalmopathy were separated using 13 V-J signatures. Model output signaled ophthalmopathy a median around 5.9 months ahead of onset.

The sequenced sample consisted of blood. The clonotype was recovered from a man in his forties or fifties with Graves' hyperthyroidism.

The CDR3 is CASSLGTGRIHNEQFF. CDR3 nucleotide sequence: TGTGCCAGCAGTTTGGGGACAGGCCGTATTCACAATGAGCAGTTCTTC. The rearrangement joins TRBV28 to TRBJ2-1; 8 bases align to TRBD1. The CDR3 has 16 amino acids. V dropped 3 bases and J dropped 5; count of bases not matched to a gene: 9. Per germline, CDR1 MDHEN and CDR2 SYDVKM. Full variable domain (outside the CDR3, taken from reference TRBV28 and TRBJ2-1): DVKVTQSSRYLVKRTGEKVFLECVQDMDHENMFWYRQDPGLGLRLIYFSYDVKMKEKGDIPEGYSVSREKKERFSLILESASTNQTSMYLCASSLGTGRIHNEQFFGPGTRLTVL.